This TCR beta chain was found in a study of PD-1 blockade in mismatch repair-deficient tumors. As for the study in general: Enrolled 2013-2016, patients had progressing, pretreated mismatch repair-deficient cancers of around twelve types.

TCRs were sequenced from a few patients responding to pembrolizumab. The CDR3 contains 14 residues. Losses at the gene ends were 5 bases for V and 5 bases for J; bases not matched to a gene: 6. Germline V gives CDR1 SGHAT, CDR2 FQNNGV. Using immunoSEQ multiplex PCR, the repertoire was profiled, and TCRdb retains in-frame clones only, with some absent. The sample has approximately 22,000 clones; 84% are singletons. Study results and caveats: Rapid post-treatment expansion, then contraction, generally preceding radiologic response, marked tumor-resident clones.

Of note for this clone: The antigen is undetermined.

This TCR came from an adult with mismatch repair-deficient cancer. Source: peripheral blood, taken 2 weeks after starting pembrolizumab. This sequence joins TRBV11-2 and TRBJ2-1; TRBD1 matches 7 bases. CDR3 residues: CASSRRGKNNEQFF. The CDR3 DNA is TGTGCCAGCAGCCGCAGGGGGAAGAACAATGAGCAGTTCTTC.